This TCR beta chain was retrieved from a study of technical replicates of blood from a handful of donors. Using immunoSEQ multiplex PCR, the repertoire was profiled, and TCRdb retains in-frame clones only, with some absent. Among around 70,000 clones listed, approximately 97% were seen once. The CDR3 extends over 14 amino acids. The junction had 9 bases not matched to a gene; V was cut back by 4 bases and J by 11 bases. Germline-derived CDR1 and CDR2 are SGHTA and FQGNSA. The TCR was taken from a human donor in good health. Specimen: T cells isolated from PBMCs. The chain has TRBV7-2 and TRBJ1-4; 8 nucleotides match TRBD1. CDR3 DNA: TGTGCCAGCAGCTACCCCGGGACAGGCTGGAAACTGTTTTTT. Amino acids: CASSYPGTGWKLFF.